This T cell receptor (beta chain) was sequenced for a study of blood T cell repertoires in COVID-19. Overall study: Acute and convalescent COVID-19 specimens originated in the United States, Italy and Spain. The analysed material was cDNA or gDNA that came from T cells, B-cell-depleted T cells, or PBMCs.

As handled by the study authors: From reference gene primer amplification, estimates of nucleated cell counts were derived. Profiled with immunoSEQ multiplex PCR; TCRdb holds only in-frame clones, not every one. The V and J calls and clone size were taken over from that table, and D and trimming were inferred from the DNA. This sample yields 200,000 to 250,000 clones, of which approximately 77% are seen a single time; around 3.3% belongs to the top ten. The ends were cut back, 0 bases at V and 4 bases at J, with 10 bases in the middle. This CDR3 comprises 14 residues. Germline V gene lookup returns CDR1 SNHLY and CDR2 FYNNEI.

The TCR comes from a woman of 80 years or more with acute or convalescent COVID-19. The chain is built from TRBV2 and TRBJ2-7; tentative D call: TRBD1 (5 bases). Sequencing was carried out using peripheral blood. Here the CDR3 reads CASSEAFRQYEQYF. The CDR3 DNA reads TGTGCCAGCAGTGAAGCCTTTAGACAGTACGAGCAGTACTTC.